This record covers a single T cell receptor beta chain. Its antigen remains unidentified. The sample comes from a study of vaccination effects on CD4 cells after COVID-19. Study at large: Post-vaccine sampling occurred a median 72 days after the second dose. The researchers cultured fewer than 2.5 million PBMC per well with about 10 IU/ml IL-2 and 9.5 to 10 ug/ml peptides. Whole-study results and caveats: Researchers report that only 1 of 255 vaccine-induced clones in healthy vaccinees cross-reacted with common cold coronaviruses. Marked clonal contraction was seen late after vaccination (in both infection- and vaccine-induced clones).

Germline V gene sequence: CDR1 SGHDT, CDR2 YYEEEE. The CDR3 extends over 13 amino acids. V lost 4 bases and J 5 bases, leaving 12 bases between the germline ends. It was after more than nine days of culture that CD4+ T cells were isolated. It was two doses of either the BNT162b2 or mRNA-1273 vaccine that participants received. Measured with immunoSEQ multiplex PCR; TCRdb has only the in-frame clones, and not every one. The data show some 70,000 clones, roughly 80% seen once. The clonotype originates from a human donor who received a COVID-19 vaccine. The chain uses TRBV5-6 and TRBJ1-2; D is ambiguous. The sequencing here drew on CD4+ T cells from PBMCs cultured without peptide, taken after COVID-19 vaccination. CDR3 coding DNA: TGTGCCAGCAGCCGCACTGGGGTTTATGGCTACACCTTC. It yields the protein CASSRTGVYGYTF. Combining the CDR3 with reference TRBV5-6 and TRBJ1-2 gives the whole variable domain DAGVTQSPTHLIKTRGQQVTLRCSPKSGHDTVSWYQQALGQGPQFIFQYYEEEERQRGNFPDRFSGHQFPNYSSELNVNALLLGDSALYLCASSRTGVYGYTFGSGTRLTVV.